This T cell receptor (beta chain) was identified in a study of Ad26.COV2.S vaccination and SARS-CoV-2 variants. Study-level points and caveats: Breadth, reportedly substantial, characterized the spike-specific CD8+ and CD4+ T cell responses after vaccination.

As for treatment: 19 received Ad26.COV2.S at low or high dose, single or two shots; several received placebo; per-sample allocation not given. Samples came from day 63 after the first vaccine or placebo injection. The germline CDR1 and CDR2 sequences are SGHRS and YFSETQ. V gave up 4 bases and J gave up 1 base; unmatched junction bases: 14. The CDR3 consists of 20 residues. The table came from immunoSEQ multiplex PCR; TCRdb's copy has only in-frame clones and leaves some out. Of under 300,000 clones in the sample, 87% were seen once. As regards this clone: Its antigen is unidentified.

The sequence was obtained from a person aged 18 to 59 who received the Ad26.COV2.S COVID-19 vaccine or a placebo. This chain links TRBV5-1 with TRBJ2-3, with 14 bases matching TRBD2. The source material was peripheral blood, sampled in a trial of Ad26.COV2.S vaccine versus placebo. CDR3 region: CASSLGRLAGGRRGTDTQYF. The CDR3 coding sequence is TGCGCCAGCAGCCTAGGGCGACTAGCGGGGGGGCGAAGAGGCACAGATACGCAGTATTTT.